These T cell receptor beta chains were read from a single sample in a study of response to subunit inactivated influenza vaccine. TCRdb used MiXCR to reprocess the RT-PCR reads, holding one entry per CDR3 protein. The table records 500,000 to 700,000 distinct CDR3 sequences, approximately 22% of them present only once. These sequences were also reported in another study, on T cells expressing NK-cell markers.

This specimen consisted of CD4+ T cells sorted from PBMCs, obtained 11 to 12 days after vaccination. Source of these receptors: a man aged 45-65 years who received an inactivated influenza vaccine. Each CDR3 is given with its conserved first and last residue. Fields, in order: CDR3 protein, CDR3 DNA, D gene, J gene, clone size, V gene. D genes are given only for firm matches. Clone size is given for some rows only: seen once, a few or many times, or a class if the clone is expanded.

CASSSRTSGGTDTQYF	TGTGCCAGCAGCTCTCGGACTAGCGGGGGCACAGATACGCAGTATTTT	TRBD2	TRBJ2-3	.	TRBV7-8
CASEGTSGLNEQFF	TGTGCCAGCGAAGGGACTAGCGGGCTCAATGAGCAGTTCTTC	TRBD2	TRBJ2-1	.	TRBV2
CASTRGQGAYNEQFF	TGTGCCAGCACCAGGGGACAGGGGGCCTACAATGAGCAGTTCTTC	TRBD1	TRBJ2-1	.	TRBV11-2
CASSSGAIPLHF	TGTGCCAGCAGCTCCGGGGCCATCCCCCTCCACTTT	.	TRBJ1-6	.	TRBV7-9
CSVSPGLEMNEQFF	TGCAGCGTCTCGCCGGGACTAGAAATGAATGAGCAGTTCTTC	TRBD2	TRBJ2-1	few	TRBV29-1
CASSKGTAETQYF	TGCGCCAGCAGCAAAGGGACAGCTGAGACCCAGTACTTC	TRBD1	TRBJ2-5	.	TRBV5-1
CASSQTGNEQYF	TGTGCCAGCAGCCAAACAGGGAACGAGCAGTACTTC	.	TRBJ2-7	.	TRBV5-5
CSAGSGTGGFTDTQYF	TGCAGTGCTGGTTCCGGGACAGGGGGTTTCACAGATACGCAGTATTTT	TRBD1	TRBJ2-3	.	TRBV20-1
CSVEDRQPYNEQFF	TGCAGCGTGGAGGACAGGCAACCCTACAATGAGCAGTTCTTC	TRBD1	TRBJ2-1	.	TRBV29-1
CASSGGRLGELFF	TGTGCCAGCAGCGGGGGGCGCCTCGGGGAGCTGTTTTTT	.	TRBJ2-2	.	TRBV3-1
CASSQHSGGAWETQYF	TGCGCCAGCAGCCAACATAGCGGGGGGGCCTGGGAGACCCAGTACTTC	TRBD2	TRBJ2-5	few	TRBV4-1
CASSPYLQGNYGYTF	TGCGCCAGCAGCCCCTACCTACAGGGTAACTATGGCTACACCTTC	.	TRBJ1-2	few	TRBV4-3
CSAPPQVKVEAFF	TGCAGTGCACCCCCGCAGGTGAAGGTTGAAGCTTTCTTT	.	TRBJ1-1	few	TRBV20-1
CATSRDQAVASGELFF	TGTGCCACCAGCAGAGATCAAGCGGTCGCGTCCGGGGAGCTGTTTTTT	.	TRBJ2-2	.	TRBV15
CASSLTLAGVHNEQFF	TGTGCCAGCAGTCTGACTCTAGCGGGGGTGCACAATGAGCAGTTCTTC	TRBD2	TRBJ2-1	few	TRBV5-4
CASSPRGETYFQETQYF	TGTGCCAGCAGCCCTAGAGGGGAGACATATTTCCAAGAGACCCAGTACTTC	.	TRBJ2-5	few	TRBV7-2
CASSFGLTQYF	TGTGCCAGCAGTTTTGGGTTGACCCAGTACTTC	.	TRBJ2-5	.	TRBV27
CASSGTAATHSPLHF	TGTGCCAGCAGCGGGACAGCAGCTACCCATTCACCCCTCCACTTT	TRBD1	TRBJ1-6	.	TRBV12-3/TRBV12-4
CASSLYVGLTGELFF	TGTGCCAGCAGCTTGTATGTGGGGCTAACCGGGGAGCTGTTTTTT	.	TRBJ2-2	.	TRBV5-5
CSARVGLAGGRQQFF	TGCAGTGCTAGAGTGGGGCTAGCGGGAGGCCGTCAGCAGTTCTTC	TRBD2	TRBJ2-1	.	TRBV20-1
CASRLSGRNYEQYF	TGTGCCAGCAGGCTTAGCGGGAGAAACTACGAGCAGTACTTC	TRBD2	TRBJ2-7	few	TRBV3-1
CASSQRTSGSNEQFF	TGTGCCAGCAGCCAAAGGACTAGCGGGAGTAATGAGCAGTTCTTC	TRBD2	TRBJ2-1	few	TRBV14
CSVGDYLGRVSNEQFF	TGCAGCGTTGGGGACTATCTTGGGAGGGTTTCCAATGAGCAGTTCTTC	TRBD2	TRBJ2-1	.	TRBV29-1
CASSLKTVNTGELFF	TGCGCCAGCAGCCTTAAGACAGTGAACACCGGGGAGCTGTTTTTT	.	TRBJ2-2	.	TRBV4-3
CVSSFVGGYTGELFF	TGTGTCAGCAGTTTTGTAGGGGGTTATACCGGGGAGCTGTTTTTT	.	TRBJ2-2	.	TRBV28
CASSLGQALGGPQYF	TGTGCCAGCAGCTTAGGACAGGCCCTCGGCGGGCCGCAGTACTTC	.	TRBJ2-7	.	TRBV7-9
CASSNRGINTDTQYF	TGTGCCAGCAGTAACAGGGGGATTAACACAGATACGCAGTATTTT	TRBD1	TRBJ2-3	.	TRBV12-3/TRBV12-4
CASSLAGGSAEAFF	TGTGCCAGCAGTTTAGCGGGGGGAAGCGCTGAAGCTTTCTTT	.	TRBJ1-1	few	TRBV12-3/TRBV12-4
CASSGMNNEQFF	TGTGCCAGCAGCGGGATGAACAATGAGCAGTTCTTC	.	TRBJ2-1	few	TRBV7-3
CASSINQGNTGELFF	TGCGCCAGCAGTATTAATCAGGGGAACACCGGGGAGCTGTTTTTT	.	TRBJ2-2	few	TRBV5-1
CASSHHSGGAVGELFF	TGCGCCAGCAGCCACCATAGCGGGGGGGCGGTCGGGGAGCTGTTTTTT	TRBD2	TRBJ2-2	.	TRBV4-3
CASSILGDRAYEQYF	TGTGCCAGCAGCATTTTAGGGGACAGGGCCTACGAGCAGTACTTC	TRBD1	TRBJ2-7	many	TRBV11-2
CASRPTGTVDENTIYF	TGTGCCAGCAGGCCGACCGGGACAGTCGACGAAAACACCATATATTTT	TRBD1	TRBJ1-3	few	TRBV6-2/TRBV6-3
CASSTGTGGAEQYF	TGTGCCAGTAGTACCGGGACAGGGGGCGCCGAGCAGTACTTC	TRBD1	TRBJ2-7	once	TRBV19
CATSGPPNTEAFF	TGTGCCACCAGTGGGCCGCCGAACACTGAAGCTTTCTTT	.	TRBJ1-1	.	TRBV24-1
CASSFGSSGNTIYF	TGTGCCAGCAGTTTCGGGAGCTCTGGAAACACCATATATTTT	.	TRBJ1-3	.	TRBV12-3/TRBV12-4
CASSLGQLDNSPLHF	TGTGCCAGCAGCTTGGGACAACTTGATAATTCACCCCTCCACTTT	.	TRBJ1-6	.	TRBV5-8
CASSPRGTRVGTQYF	TGCGCCAGCAGCCCGCGAGGGACTAGGGTCGGGACCCAGTACTTC	TRBD2	TRBJ2-5	once	TRBV5-1
CASSPRDRGPTTNEKLFF	TGTGCCAGCAGCCCCAGGGACAGGGGCCCCACAACTAATGAAAAACTGTTTTTT	TRBD1	TRBJ1-4	.	TRBV7-8
CASSYVTGPYEQYF	TGTGCCAGCAGTTACGTGACAGGGCCCTACGAGCAGTACTTC	TRBD1	TRBJ2-7	.	TRBV6-5
CSAGVSGFGANVLTF	TGCAGCGCTGGGGTTTCAGGGTTTGGGGCCAACGTCCTGACTTTC	.	TRBJ2-6	few	TRBV29-1
CASSPVVGNSPLHF	TGTGCCAGCAGCCCCGTAGTCGGTAATTCACCCCTCCACTTT	.	TRBJ1-6	.	TRBV7-2